This TCR beta chain was documented in a study of T cell repertoires in cytomegalovirus infection. Whole-study context: CMV infection together with matching HLA type was indicated by public TCR beta signatures. Overall study results and limits: Based on cumulative public TCR beta family frequency, carriers of CMV plus the relevant HLA were identified.

Via MiXCR, TCRdb re-called the reads, giving one row per CDR3 protein. The profile shows about 740,000 distinct CDR3 sequences, roughly 36% of them singletons. This CDR3 has 17 amino acids. V gave up 0 bases and J gave up 5 bases; unmatched junction bases: 8. Per the germline V gene, CDR1 is SGHDT and CDR2 is YYEEEE. About this clonotype: What it recognizes is unknown.

Sequences were obtained from PBMCs. This TCR was recovered from a human donor in good health (CMV status not recorded). Some clones in this sample may be carry-over from other donors' samples. The chain couples TRBV5-6 to TRBJ2-3, with 11 bases identical to TRBD2. CDR3 nucleotide sequence: TGTGCCAGCAGCTTGGAACTAGCGGGGGACTCCGGAGATACGCAGTATTTT. It codes for CASSLELAGDSGDTQYF.